This T cell receptor (beta chain) was sequenced during a study of PD-1 blockade in mismatch repair-deficient tumors. General study points: Tumor-resident clones, often undetectable pretreatment in blood, expanded then contracted after pembrolizumab.

Sequencing used immunoSEQ multiplex PCR; TCRdb keeps in-frame clones, though not all of them. The sample shows about 100,000 clones, 65% to 85% of them seen only once. Trimming removed 4 bases from V and 3 bases from J; junction bases left unmatched: 4. The CDR3 has 15 residues. The germline V gene encodes CDR1 MNHNS and CDR2 SASEGT. Mismatch repair deficiency was confirmed in all patients, by PCR or immunohistochemistry. This clone was detected once. What it binds is unknown. The chain combines TRBV6-1 with TRBJ2-3, with TRBD1 identical over 10 bases. The clonotype was recovered from an adult with mismatch repair-deficient cancer. Sequenced here: peripheral blood, sampled approximately 36 weeks after starting pembrolizumab. The CDR3 is CASSADRGGTDTQYF. CDR3 nucleotides: TGTGCCAGCAGTGCGGACAGGGGGGGGACAGATACGCAGTATTTT.